The 32 T cell receptor beta chains reported below all come from one sample, sequenced in a study of shared clonotypes between healthy human individuals. Method: immunoSEQ multiplex PCR; TCRdb's copy keeps in-frame clones and lacks some. The sample has roughly 1,500,000 clones; around 98.5% are singletons. The sample taken for sequencing was naive CD4+ T cells sorted from blood. Noted subset: CD45RA+ positively selected. Every receptor here comes from a man in his thirties or forties in good health.

This chain links TRBV5-1 with TRBJ1-4; no firm D call. CDR1 SGHRS and CDR2 YFSETQ come from the germline V gene. There are 16 residues in the CDR3. Trimming shortened V by 0 bases and J by 0 bases, and 9 bases separated the two germline ends. CDR3 nucleotides: TGCGCCAGCAGCTTGGGCGCCGGTCCAACTAATGAAAAACTGTTTTTT. It translates to CASSLGAGPTNEKLFF.

The rearrangement uses TRBV19 and TRBJ1-1, with 10 nucleotides matching TRBD1. There are 14 residues in the CDR3. V was pared by 3 bases and J by 5 bases, with 3 bases of the junction left unmatched. The germline V gene encodes CDR1 LNHDA and CDR2 SQIVND (reference sequence). The CDR3 region is CASSIDRGLTEAFF. The CDR3 DNA follows: TGTGCCAGTAGTATTGACAGGGGGCTTACTGAAGCTTTCTTT.

The gene calls are TRBV5-1 and TRBJ2-1; 14 bases fit TRBD2. The CDR3 has 17 amino acids. Germline assignment: CDR1 SGHRS and CDR2 YFSETQ. With 7 bases clipped from V and 2 bases from J, the junction kept 8 bases outside the gene matches. CDR3 loop: CASLGTSGSQTYNEQFF. The CDR3, as DNA: TGCGCCAGCCTCGGGACTAGCGGGAGTCAAACCTACAATGAGCAGTTCTTC.

Turning to this clone: The germline gene is not matched at one end of the junction; a read error may be the cause. The V and J genes are TRBV7-7 and TRBJ2-1, with D perhaps TRBD2 (6 bases). CDR1 SSHAT and CDR2 FNYEAQ come from the germline V gene (reference sequence). This CDR3 comprises 16 residues. The CDR3 protein is CASSQLRRGQGDEQFF. The CDR3 DNA follows: TGTGCTAGCAGCCAGCTTAGGAGGGGCCAGGGCGATGAGCAGTTCTTC.

This chain connects TRBV14 to TRBJ2-6; D is uncertain. CDR1 is SGHDN, CDR2 FVKESK, per germline. The CDR3 has 12 residues. Trimming removed 2 bases from V and 11 bases from J, with 7 bases in between. In nucleotides, the CDR3 is TGTGCCAGCAGCCAACGCACGCACGTCCTGACTTTC. Encoded protein: CASSQRTHVLTF. The whole variable domain, filled in from reference TRBV14 and TRBJ2-6, reads EAGVTQFPSHSVIEKGQTVTLRCDPISGHDNLYWYRRVMGKEIKFLLHFVKESKQDESGMPNNRFLAERTGGTYSTLKVQPAELEDSGVYFCASSQRTHVLTFGAGSRLTVL.

The chain couples TRBV19 to TRBJ1-5; tentatively, D is TRBD1 (6 bases). Trimming cost V 5 bases and J 5 bases, with 16 bases left between them. This CDR3 spans 15 amino acids. The V gene's germline CDR1 is LNHDA and CDR2 SQIVND (reference sequence). The CDR3 DNA is TGTGCCAGTAGTGCCGGGACACCACGCTATCAGCCCCAGCATTTT. It specifies CASSAGTPRYQPQHF.

As regards this clone: Different DNA sequences within this sample yield the same CDR3. V and J are TRBV28 and TRBJ2-3; TRBD1 aligns across 8 bases. Germline V gene sequence: CDR1 MDHEN, CDR2 SYDVKM. This CDR3 is 15 amino acids long. V lost 2 bases to trimming and J lost 4 bases; unmatched junction nucleotides: 5. Here the CDR3 DNA reads TGTGCCAGCAGTTTACAGGGGGCGCGCGCAGATACGCAGTATTTT. Translating gives CASSLQGARADTQYF.

The J gene is TRBJ2-5, the V gene TRBV7-8; 14 positions agree with TRBD2. Looked up from germline, CDR1 is SGHVS and CDR2 is FQNEAQ. V lost 5 bases, J lost 5 bases, and 4 bases stayed unmatched. The CDR3 length is 15 residues. The CDR3 DNA reads TGTGCCAGCAGCCCGGGACTAGCGGGAGTGGAGACCCAGTACTTC. It is translated as CASSPGLAGVETQYF.

V gene TRBV28 combines with J gene TRBJ1-2; unclear D gene. Trimming stripped 5 bases from V and 4 bases from J, with 17 bases between. The V gene's germline CDR1 is MDHEN and CDR2 SYDVKM. This CDR3 spans 15 amino acids. CDR3 sequence (DNA): TGTGCCAGCAGTCCCCCGGGCAGGCCCCGCTATGGCTACACCTTC. This sequence encodes CASSPPGRPRYGYTF.

V is TRBV27 and J is TRBJ2-3, with 7 bases identical to TRBD2. Germline values: CDR1 MNHEY, CDR2 SMNVEV (reference sequence). This CDR3 region has 14 residues. Trimming cost V 4 bases and J 3 bases; bases outside gene matches: 4. This chain's CDR3 is CASSSGLLTDTQYF. CDR3 nucleotides: TGTGCCAGCAGTTCGGGACTATTGACAGATACGCAGTATTTT.

This sequence joins TRBV4-3 and TRBJ1-2, with 9 nucleotides matching TRBD1. CDR3 length: 16 residues. The V gene's germline CDR1 is LGHNA and CDR2 YSLEER. The trim removed 0 bases at V and 7 bases at J, leaving 9 bases unmatched. The CDR3: CASSQEGGQGLGGYTF. In DNA form, the CDR3 reads TGCGCCAGCAGCCAAGAGGGGGGACAGGGACTAGGTGGCTACACCTTC.

V and J are TRBV7-9 and TRBJ2-7, with D unresolved. The V and J ends lost 4 bases and 6 bases respectively, with 10 bases between them. The CDR3 totals 12 residues. Germline-derived CDR1 and CDR2 are SEHNR and FQNEAQ (reference sequence). CDR3 loop: CASSSFGPEQYF. Written as DNA, the CDR3 is TGTGCCAGCAGCTCCTTTGGGCCCGAGCAGTACTTC.

J is TRBJ2-7 and V is TRBV27; weak D call: TRBD2 (5 bases). Per germline, CDR1 MNHEY and CDR2 SMNVEV (reference sequence). The CDR3 is 14 amino acids. V lost 5 bases, J lost 2 bases, and 13 bases lay in between. The CDR3 is CASSPGLTTYEQYF. The CDR3 DNA follows: TGTGCCAGCAGTCCCGGACTCACGACCTACGAGCAGTACTTC.

V and J are TRBV27 and TRBJ2-1; 10 nucleotides match TRBD2. V was clipped by 4 bases and J by 10 bases; unmatched bases: 10. Looked up from germline, CDR1 is MNHEY and CDR2 is SMNVEV (reference sequence). The CDR3 covers 15 residues. CDR3 sequence (DNA): TGTGCCAGCAGTTCCCCTTTAGCGGGAGGTTGGGAGCAGTTCTTC. Amino acid sequence: CASSSPLAGGWEQFF.

V and J are TRBV19 and TRBJ1-5; D might be TRBD1 (5 bases). V was pared by 4 bases and J by 0 bases, with 13 bases between. Germline assignment: CDR1 LNHDA and CDR2 SQIVND (reference sequence). The CDR3 totals 16 residues. CDR3 sequence: CASSKRDGYSNQPQHF. In nucleotides, the CDR3 is TGTGCCAGTAGTAAAAGGGACGGGTATAGCAATCAGCCCCAGCATTTT.

DNA for the CDR3: TGTGCCAGCAGTAGTATTGAAGCTTTCTTT. Translated: CASSSIEAFF. This sequence joins TRBV28 and TRBJ1-1; no definite D call. Germline V gene lookup returns CDR1 MDHEN and CDR2 SYDVKM. This CDR3 is 10 amino acids long. Trimming took off 5 bases at V and 7 bases at J, with 5 bases between the two ends.

The genes are TRBV7-4 and TRBJ2-7; weak D call: TRBD2 (6 bases). The CDR3 is 14 amino acids. CDR1 is SGHVT, CDR2 SQSDAQ, per germline. Trimming left V 5 bases short and J 0 bases short, with 11 bases between. In DNA, the CDR3 is TGTGCCAGCAGCGGCGGGACCGCCTCCTACGAGCAGTACTTC. Translated: CASSGGTASYEQYF.

Comment on this clone: Other DNA variants within this sample encode the same CDR3. The CDR3 loop reads CASSHRGNTEAFF. CDR3 DNA: TGTGCCAGCAGCCATAGGGGGAATACTGAAGCTTTCTTT. The chain couples TRBV6-6 to TRBJ1-1; the D gene is possibly TRBD1 (6 bases). The germline V and J ends were trimmed by 6 bases and 5 bases, with 13 bases remaining between them. Germline CDR1 MNHNY, CDR2 SVGAGI (reference sequence). CDR3 length: 13 residues.

The CDR3 nucleotides are TGTGCCAGCAGCCGTAGGACAGACTACGAGCAGTACTTC. Its protein is CASSRRTDYEQYF. The V gene is TRBV7-9, the J gene TRBJ2-7, with a tentative D call TRBD1 (6 bases). The CDR3 runs 13 residues. The germline V and J ends were trimmed by 5 bases and 3 bases, with 11 bases remaining between them. CDR1 and CDR2 (germline): SEHNR, FQNEAQ (reference sequence).

The CDR3 protein is CASRQPGQGLNQPQHF. The CDR3 coding sequence is TGTGCCAGCAGACAACCGGGACAGGGGTTAAATCAGCCCCAGCATTTT. The V gene is TRBV28, the J gene TRBJ1-5, with TRBD1 identical over 10 bases. Germline CDR1 reads MDHEN; CDR2 reads SYDVKM. The CDR3 is 16 amino acids. The J segment lost 4 bases and the V segment lost 6 bases, leaving 9 bases of the junction unmatched.

Comments on this clone: The sample has other DNA sequences that encode this CDR3 too. The CDR3 here is CASSGPDTQYF. DNA of the CDR3: TGTGCCAGCTCAGGGCCAGATACGCAGTATTTT. The rearrangement joins TRBV18 to TRBJ2-3; D gene unclear. This CDR3 comprises 11 residues. Germline lookup yields CDR1 KGHSH and CDR2 LQKENI. V was pared by 5 bases and J by 4 bases, with 4 bases between.

V and J are TRBV15 and TRBJ2-1, with 8 bases fitting TRBD2. CDR3 length: 15 residues. Germline CDR1 reads LNHNV; CDR2 reads YYDKDF (reference sequence). After removal of 6 bases from V and 9 bases from J, the junction contained 13 bases not matched to a gene. As DNA, the CDR3 is TGTGCCACCAGGGAGCGGGAGCTCTGGTTCGGTGAGCAGTTCTTC. It encodes CATRERELWFGEQFF.

This clone came up once. CDR3 sequence (DNA): TGTGCCAGCAGGGCCGGGACGGGGACGTATGGCTACACCTTC. This sequence encodes CASRAGTGTYGYTF. This chain links TRBV2 with TRBJ1-2, with D possibly TRBD1 on 5 matching bases. The germline gives CDR1 SNHLY, CDR2 FYNNEI. Trimming pared 6 bases from V and 5 bases from J, leaving 16 bases between. The length of the CDR3 is 14 residues.

V usage is TRBV4-1 and J usage is TRBJ1-1; D gene unclear. V was clipped by 3 bases and J by 1 base, with 12 bases between them. This CDR3 spans 15 amino acids. Germline assignment: CDR1 MGHRA and CDR2 YSYEKL. The CDR3 DNA follows: TGCGCCAGCAGCCACCTTATGGCAGGGAACACTGAAGCTTTCTTT. It is translated as CASSHLMAGNTEAFF.

This chain joins TRBV19 and TRBJ1-5; perhaps TRBD1 as D (5 bases). Trimming cost V 5 bases and J 5 bases, with 16 bases left between them. From germline, CDR1 is LNHDA and CDR2 SQIVND (reference sequence). The CDR3 runs 15 residues. The CDR3 loop is CASSDGGGPHQPQHF. The CDR3 nucleotides are TGTGCCAGTAGTGACGGGGGTGGTCCCCATCAGCCCCAGCATTTT.

The V call is TRBV9, the J call TRBJ2-7; a possible D gene is TRBD2 (6 bases). The CDR3 is 14 residues long. Germline CDR1 and CDR2: SGDLS and YYNGEE. The germline V and J ends were trimmed by 3 bases and 6 bases, with 16 bases remaining between them. The CDR3 DNA follows: TGTGCCAGCAGCGCCGGGAGAGTGCGGGGCGAGCAGTACTTC. Residues: CASSAGRVRGEQYF.

The count of this clone is one. Distinct nucleotide sequences in the sample also encode this CDR3. The chain joins TRBV28 to TRBJ1-5, with TRBD1 as a possible D gene (6 bases). This CDR3 spans 14 amino acids. Germline loops: CDR1 MDHEN, CDR2 SYDVKM. Trimming left V 3 bases short and J 4 bases short, with 10 bases between. The CDR3 DNA is TGTGCCAGCAGTTTGGGACAAAGTAATCAGCCCCAGCATTTT. Its translation: CASSLGQSNQPQHF.

The genes are TRBV20-1 and TRBJ2-1, with D maybe TRBD1 (6 bases). The CDR3 totals 11 residues. The germline V gene encodes CDR1 DFQATT and CDR2 SNEGSKA (reference sequence). CDR3 in amino acids: CAYGQINEQFF. The CDR3 DNA reads as TGCGCTTACGGACAGATTAATGAGCAGTTCTTC.

In its sample, this clone was seen once. Other DNA sequences in this sample translate to the same CDR3. CDR3 protein: CAISADRSYGYTF. The CDR3 DNA sequence: TGTGCCATCAGCGCCGACAGAAGCTATGGCTACACCTTC. This sequence joins TRBV10-3 and TRBJ1-2, with a tentative D call TRBD1 (5 bases). The CDR3 has 13 amino acids. Looked up from germline, CDR1 is ENHRY and CDR2 is SYGVKD. V was cut by 6 bases and J by 4 bases, with 12 bases left in between.

The chain carries TRBV18 and TRBJ2-2; no clear D gene. This CDR3 has 15 residues. V was pared by 4 bases and J by 3 bases, with 12 bases between. Germline CDR1 reads KGHSH; CDR2 reads LQKENI. The CDR3 region has the DNA TGTGCCAGCTCACTGTCCATCCCCGACACCGGGGAGCTGTTTTTT. The encoded protein is CASSLSIPDTGELFF.

V and J are TRBV28 and TRBJ1-4; D not certain. V was trimmed by 4 bases and J by 4 bases, leaving 13 bases between them. This CDR3 is built from 15 residues. In germline, CDR1 is MDHEN, CDR2 SYDVKM. CDR3 protein: CASSSLGPRNEKLFF. The CDR3 nucleotides are TGTGCCAGCAGTTCCCTCGGGCCCCGTAATGAAAAACTGTTTTTT.

The rearrangement uses TRBV7-2 and TRBJ2-1; D gene uncertain. Between the trimmed V and J ends, which lost 1 base and 10 bases, there was a span of 11 bases. This CDR3 comprises 13 residues. The germline gives CDR1 SGHTA, CDR2 FQGNSA. The CDR3, as DNA: TGTGCCAGCAGCTTAGAAAGGTTAAACGAGCAGTTCTTC. Translation gives CASSLERLNEQFF.